This T cell receptor beta chain emerged from a study of CD8 T cells in ankylosing spondylitis. TCRdb used MiXCR to reprocess the 5' RACE reads, holding one entry per CDR3 protein. The sample includes approximately 150,000 distinct CDR3 sequences, 40% to 50% of them seen just once. This clonotype was detected a few times. This TCR derives from a male donor with ankylosing spondylitis. Sequences were obtained from synovial fluid, either unsorted or a sorted T cell fraction (not recorded which).

The DNA of the CDR3 is TGCAGCGTTGACGCGGGGTTGTTCAACACCGGGGAGCTGTTTTTT. It translates to CSVDAGLFNTGELFF. The gene calls are TRBV29-1 and TRBJ2-2, with a possible D match to TRBD2 (6 bases). CDR3 size: 15 residues. Per the germline V gene, CDR1 is SQVTM and CDR2 is ANQGSEA. V was shortened by 3 bases and J by 2 bases, with 13 bases between the two germline ends.